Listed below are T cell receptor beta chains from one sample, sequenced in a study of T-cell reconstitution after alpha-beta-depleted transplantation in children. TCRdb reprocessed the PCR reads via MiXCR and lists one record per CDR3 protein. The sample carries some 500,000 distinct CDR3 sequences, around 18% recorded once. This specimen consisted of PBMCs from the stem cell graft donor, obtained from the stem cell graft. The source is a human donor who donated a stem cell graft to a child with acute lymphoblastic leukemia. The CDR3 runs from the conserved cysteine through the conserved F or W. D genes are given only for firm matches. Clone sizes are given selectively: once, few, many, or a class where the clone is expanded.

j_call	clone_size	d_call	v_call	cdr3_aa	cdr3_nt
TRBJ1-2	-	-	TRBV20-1	CSAALGPWGYTF	TGCAGTGCTGCCCTAGGGCCGTGGGGCTACACCTTC
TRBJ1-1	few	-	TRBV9	CASSVGFNTEAFF	TGTGCCAGCAGCGTCGGGTTCAACACTGAAGCTTTCTTT
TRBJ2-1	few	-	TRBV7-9	CASSYRLGAGNEQFF	TGTGCCAGCAGTTACCGACTAGGAGCAGGCAATGAGCAGTTCTTC
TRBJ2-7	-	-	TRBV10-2	CASSDIRRNEQYF	TGCGCCAGCAGTGACATTCGAAGAAACGAGCAGTACTTC
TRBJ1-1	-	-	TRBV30	CAWTPGGYTEAFF	TGTGCCTGGACCCCGGGGGGTTACACTGAAGCTTTCTTT
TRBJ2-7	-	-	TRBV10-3	CAISESWTASYEQYF	TGTGCCATCAGTGAGTCGTGGACAGCGTCCTACGAGCAGTACTTC
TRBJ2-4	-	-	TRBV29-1	CSVWEVAKNIQYF	TGCAGCGTTTGGGAGGTTGCCAAAAACATTCAGTACTTC
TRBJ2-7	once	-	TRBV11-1	CASSLDTGPSSYEQYF	TGTGCCAGCAGCTTAGATACGGGACCGAGCTCCTACGAGCAGTACTTC
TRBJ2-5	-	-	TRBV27	CAFPEILQETQYF	TGTGCCTTCCCGGAGATTCTCCAAGAGACCCAGTACTTC
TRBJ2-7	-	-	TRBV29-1	CSVLWPGIEQYF	TGCAGCGTATTATGGCCAGGGATCGAGCAGTACTTC
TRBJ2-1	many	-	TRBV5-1	CASTQGVTYNEQFF	TGCGCCAGCACCCAAGGAGTTACCTACAATGAGCAGTTCTTC
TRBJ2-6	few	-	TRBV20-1	CSARRAQESGANVLTF	TGCAGTGCTAGGCGGGCCCAAGAGTCTGGGGCCAACGTCCTGACTTTC
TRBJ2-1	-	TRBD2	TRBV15	CATSRESGRRYNEQFF	TGTGCCACCAGCAGAGAGAGCGGGAGAAGGTACAATGAGCAGTTCTTC
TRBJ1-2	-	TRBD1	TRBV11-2	CASSLLGRDRGSNYGYTF	TGTGCCAGCAGCCTCCTGGGTAGGGACAGGGGTTCCAACTATGGCTACACCTTC
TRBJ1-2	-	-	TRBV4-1	CASSQDTGSYGYTF	TGCGCCAGCAGCCAAGATACGGGATCCTATGGCTACACCTTC
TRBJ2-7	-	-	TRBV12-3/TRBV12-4	CASSFWGGRYEQYF	TGTGCCAGCAGTTTTTGGGGGGGGCGCTACGAGCAGTACTTC
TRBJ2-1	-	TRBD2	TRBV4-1	CASSQAKREGHALQFF	TGCGCCAGCAGCCAAGCTAAGCGGGAGGGCCACGCCCTCCAGTTCTTC
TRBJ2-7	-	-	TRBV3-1	CASSQGVVESYEQYF	TGTGCCAGCAGCCAAGGGGTAGTGGAAAGTTACGAGCAGTACTTC
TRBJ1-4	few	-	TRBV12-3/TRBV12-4	CASSLGSSGEKLFF	TGTGCCAGCAGTTTAGGTAGTTCCGGCGAAAAACTGTTTTTT
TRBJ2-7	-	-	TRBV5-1	CASSGDIYYEQYF	TGCGCCAGCAGCGGGGACATCTACTACGAGCAGTACTTC
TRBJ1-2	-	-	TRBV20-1	CSARDRGAAGLNYGYTF	TGCAGTGCTAGAGATCGCGGGGCCGCCGGACTAAACTATGGCTACACCTTC
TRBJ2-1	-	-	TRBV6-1	CASSEKTDYNEQFF	TGTGCCAGCAGTGAAAAAACCGACTACAATGAGCAGTTCTTC
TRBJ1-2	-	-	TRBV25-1	CASSELGESQNYGYTF	TGTGCCAGCAGTGAATTGGGGGAATCCCAGAACTATGGCTACACCTTC
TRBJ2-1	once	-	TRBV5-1	CASSLGALVGNEQFF	TGCGCCAGCAGCTTGGGAGCATTGGTGGGCAATGAGCAGTTCTTC
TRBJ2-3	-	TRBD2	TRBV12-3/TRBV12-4	CAISPKLGGRRDTQYF	TGTGCCATCAGTCCGAAACTAGGCGGGAGGCGGGATACGCAGTATTTT
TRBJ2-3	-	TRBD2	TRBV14	CASSLRGGTSGSSDTQYF	TGTGCCAGCAGCCTTCGCGGAGGGACTAGCGGGAGTTCAGATACGCAGTATTTT
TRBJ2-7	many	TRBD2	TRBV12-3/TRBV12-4	CASSLRTSGAYEQYF	TGTGCCAGCAGTTTACGAACTAGCGGGGCCTACGAGCAGTACTTC
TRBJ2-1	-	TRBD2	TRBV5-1	CASSHPGLAVYNEQFF	TGCGCCAGCAGCCATCCGGGACTAGCGGTTTACAATGAGCAGTTCTTC
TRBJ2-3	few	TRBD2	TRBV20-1	CSARIEREGFFTDTQYF	TGCAGTGCTAGAATCGAGCGGGAGGGCTTTTTCACAGATACGCAGTATTTT
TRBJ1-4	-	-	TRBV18	CASSPRVPIEKLFF	TGTGCCAGCTCACCCCGGGTCCCTATAGAAAAACTGTTTTTT
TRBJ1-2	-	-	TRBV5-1	CASRDGLNGYTF	TGCGCCAGCCGGGACGGACTCAATGGCTACACCTTC
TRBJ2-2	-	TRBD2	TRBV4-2	CASSQELAGAGELFF	TGTGCCAGCAGCCAAGAGCTAGCGGGAGCCGGGGAGCTGTTTTTT
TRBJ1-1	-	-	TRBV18	CASSARDIRNTEAFF	TGTGCCAGCTCAGCCCGGGACATCCGGAACACTGAAGCTTTCTTT
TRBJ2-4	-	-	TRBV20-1	CSASRQGLAKNIQYF	TGCAGTGCTAGTCGGCAGGGTCTAGCCAAAAACATTCAGTACTTC
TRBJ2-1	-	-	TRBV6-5	CASSYPEHQFF	TGTGCCAGCAGTTACCCGGAGCACCAGTTCTTC
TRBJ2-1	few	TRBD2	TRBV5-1	CASSLAYGESGGWFF	TGCGCCAGCAGCTTGGCCTACGGGGAGAGCGGGGGGTGGTTCTTC
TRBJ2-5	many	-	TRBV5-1	CASSLDSQETQYF	TGTGCCAGCAGCTTGGATAGCCAAGAGACCCAGTACTTC
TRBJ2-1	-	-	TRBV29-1	CSVWRVGYNEQFF	TGCAGCGTTTGGCGAGTGGGCTACAATGAGCAGTTCTTC
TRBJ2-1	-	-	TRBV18	CASSLTRGKSYNEQFF	TGTGCCAGCTCCCTTACCAGGGGAAAGTCCTACAATGAGCAGTTCTTC
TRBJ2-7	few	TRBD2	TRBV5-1	CASSLANGGRYEQYF	TGCGCCAGCAGCTTGGCCAACGGCGGGAGGTACGAGCAGTACTTC
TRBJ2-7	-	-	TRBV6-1	CASSEWGGYYEQYF	TGTGCCAGCAGTGAATGGGGGGGCTACTACGAGCAGTACTTC
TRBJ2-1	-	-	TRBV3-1	CASSQGASNNEQFF	TGTGCCAGCAGCCAAGGGGCCTCCAACAATGAGCAGTTCTTC
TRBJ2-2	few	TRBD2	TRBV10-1	CASSEGLAGSGELFF	TGCGCCAGCAGTGAGGGGCTAGCGGGCTCCGGGGAGCTGTTTTTT
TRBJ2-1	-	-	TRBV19	CASSPRTRGHEQFF	TGTGCCAGTAGTCCTCGGACTCGCGGCCATGAGCAGTTCTTC
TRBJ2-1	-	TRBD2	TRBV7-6	CASSTAGSYNEQFF	TGTGCCAGCAGCACAGCGGGATCCTACAATGAGCAGTTCTTC
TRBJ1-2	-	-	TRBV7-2	CASSVVGGGAKGGYTF	TGTGCCAGCAGCGTGGTTGGTGGGGGGGCAAAGGGTGGCTACACCTTC
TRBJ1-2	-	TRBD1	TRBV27	CASSWGQGLYGYTF	TGTGCCAGCAGTTGGGGACAGGGCCTTTATGGCTACACCTTC
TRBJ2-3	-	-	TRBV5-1	CASSLTGTPRTDTQYF	TGCGCCAGCAGCTTGACCGGGACTCCCCGCACAGATACGCAGTATTTT
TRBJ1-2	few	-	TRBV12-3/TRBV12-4	CASSLASAGAVGGYTF	TGTGCCAGCAGTTTAGCTTCGGCAGGGGCGGTGGGAGGCTACACCTTC
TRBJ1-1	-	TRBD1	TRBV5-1	CASSSTGDTEAFF	TGCGCCAGCAGCTCGACAGGGGACACTGAAGCTTTCTTT
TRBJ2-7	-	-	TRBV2	CAAFDGRTGKFYEQYF	TGTGCCGCATTCGACGGCAGAACAGGGAAGTTCTACGAGCAGTACTTC
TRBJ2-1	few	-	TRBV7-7	CASSFTSGHEQFF	TGTGCCAGCAGCTTTACCTCAGGGCATGAGCAGTTCTTC
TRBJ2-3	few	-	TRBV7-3	CASSPGTEHTQYF	TGTGCCAGCAGCCCAGGAACGGAGCATACGCAGTATTTT